The clone carrying this T cell receptor beta chain was counted only a few times. No antigen is known for it. This entry comes from a study of beta chain features in type 1 diabetes. Study information: All of the samples together had over 90 million sorted cells examined.

Sorting with CD45RO/CCR7/CD25/CD127/CD95/CD27 yielded naive, central memory, regulatory and stem-like memory CD4+ cells. Study findings and constraints: Type 1 diabetes patients had VDJ junctions that carried fewer insertions and more deletions. Researchers report that Type 1 diabetes patients had moderately but significantly shorter TCRB CDR3s across all four CD4+ subsets.

Germline lookup yields CDR1 MNHEY and CDR2 SVGAGI. The CDR3 consists of 15 residues. V was clipped by 5 bases and J by 4 bases; unmatched bases: 7. As every portion of the isolated RNA was reverse transcribed, the sequencing read expressed TCRB transcripts. Data came from immunoSEQ multiplex PCR; TCRdb stores just in-frame clones and leaves some out. Of 200,000 to 300,000 clones in the sample, about 15% are singletons; the top ten hold just under 0.02%. The chain couples TRBV6-5 to TRBJ2-1; TRBD1 matches at 8 bases. This TCR came from a man aged 25-40 years with type 1 diabetes. The sample taken for sequencing was naive CD4+ T cells from blood. CDR3 in DNA: TGTGCCAGCAGTAAAGACAGGGGAGTTTACAATGAGCAGTTCTTC. Its translation: CASSKDRGVYNEQFF.